The 16 T cell receptor beta chains below were found in one sample sequenced in a study of blood T cell repertoires in COVID-19. The method was immunoSEQ multiplex PCR; TCRdb's version includes in-frame clones alone and lacks a portion of them. The sample has approximately 300,000 clones, 75% to 90% seen once. Sequencing input: peripheral blood. All receptors derive from a woman aged 45-65 years with COVID-19, enrolled during active disease.

The genes are TRBV5-6 and TRBJ2-6; D is unresolved. The V end lost 0 bases, the J end lost 0 bases, and 13 bases lay between the germline ends. This CDR3 is 18 amino acids long. The germline V gene encodes CDR1 SGHDT and CDR2 YYEEEE. This CDR3 is CASSLAVVTHSGANVLTF. CDR3 coding DNA: TGTGCCAGCAGCTTGGCGGTAGTTACCCACTCTGGGGCCAACGTCCTGACTTTC.

Regarding this clone: A read error may account for a junction end that differs from germline. The chain is built from TRBV11-2 and TRBJ1-1; TRBD1 might be the D (6 bases). CDR3 length equals 14 residues. Germline assignment: CDR1 SGHAT and CDR2 FQNNGV. The DNA for the CDR3 is TGTGCCAGCAGCTCAGGGGATTTGAAGACTGAAGCTTTCTTT. Amino acids: CASSSGDLKTEAFF.

The CDR3 nucleotides read TGCGCCAGCAGCTTGGCCGGACTACCCTACGAGCAGTACTTC. Translated: CASSLAGLPYEQYF. The chain joins TRBV5-1 to TRBJ2-7; maybe TRBD2 (6 bases). Germline CDR1 and CDR2: SGHRS and YFSETQ. V was shortened by 0 bases and J by 2 bases, with 9 bases between the two germline ends. This CDR3 has 14 residues. Together with reference TRBV5-1 and TRBJ2-7, the CDR3 gives the full variable domain: KAGVTQTPRYLIKTRGQQVTLSCSPISGHRSVSWYQQTPGQGLQFLFEYFSETQRNKGNFPGRFSGRQFSNSRSEMNVSTLELGDSALYLCASSLAGLPYEQYFGPGTRLTVT.

This chain joins TRBV6-5 and TRBJ2-1; TRBD1 agrees at 7 bases. The V and J ends lost 7 bases and 10 bases, in that order; junction bases with no gene match: 13. The V gene's germline CDR1 is MNHEY and CDR2 SVGAGI. The CDR3 is made up of 14 amino acids. DNA for the CDR3: TGTGCCAGCAAAGAAGACGGGACAGCAAGGGAGCAGTTCTTC. It specifies CASKEDGTAREQFF.

The J gene is TRBJ1-2, the V gene TRBV5-1; TRBD1 is a possible D gene (6 bases). The germline V gene has CDR1 SGHRS and CDR2 YFSETQ. With 2 bases removed from V and 5 bases from J, the gap between germline ends came to 10 bases. This CDR3 has 13 amino acids. The CDR3 nucleotides are TGCGCCAGCAGCTTTTTTACAGGGTATGGCTACACCTTC. Translating gives CASSFFTGYGYTF.

The J gene is TRBJ2-4, the V gene TRBV29-1; 9 nucleotides line up with TRBD1. Germline V lookup: CDR1 SQVTM, CDR2 ANQGSEA. With 1 base clipped from V and 6 bases from J, the junction kept 1 base outside the gene matches. This CDR3 is built from 13 residues. CDR3 loop: CSVEGTGVNIQYF. DNA for the CDR3: TGCAGCGTTGAAGGGACAGGGGTAAACATTCAGTACTTC.

CDR3 amino acids: CAWKTGNSGNTIYF. The CDR3, as DNA: TGTGCCTGGAAGACAGGGAACTCTGGAAACACCATATATTTT. This chain links TRBV30 with TRBJ1-3, with 7 bases that match TRBD1. Per germline, CDR1 GTSNPN and CDR2 SVGIG (reference sequence). The CDR3 totals 14 residues. After removal of 4 bases from V and 0 bases from J, the junction contained 3 bases not matched to a gene.

V gene TRBV24-1 combines with J gene TRBJ2-3; D possibly corresponds to TRBD2 (5 bases). Trimming removed 4 bases from V and 2 bases from J, with 12 bases in between. Germline CDR1 reads KGHDR; CDR2 reads SFDVKD. This CDR3 is built from 15 residues. The CDR3 loop reads CATSESSSLTDTQYF. The CDR3 DNA is TGTGCCACCAGTGAGTCTAGCAGCCTCACAGATACGCAGTATTTT.

The V gene is TRBV7-3, the J gene TRBJ2-1; the D gene is possibly TRBD1 (6 bases). The V end lost 7 bases, the J end lost 4 bases, and 17 bases lay between the germline ends. Germline V gene data show CDR1 as SGHTA and CDR2 as FQGTGA. The CDR3 consists of 15 residues. The CDR3 reads CASISRTASYNEQFF. The CDR3 nucleotides are TGTGCCAGCATCTCCCGGACAGCGTCTTACAATGAGCAGTTCTTC.

CDR3 sequence (DNA): TGTGCCAGTAGGCCGGGACTCAGACCGAACACCGGGGAGCTGTTTTTT. As protein: CASRPGLRPNTGELFF. The J gene is TRBJ2-2, the V gene TRBV19; perhaps TRBD2 as D (6 bases). The germline CDR1 and CDR2 sequences are LNHDA and SQIVND (reference sequence). CDR3 length: 16 residues. Trimming removed 6 bases at V and 0 bases at J, with 14 bases between. The variable domain in full, with the rest retrieved from reference TRBV19 and TRBJ2-2, is DGGITQSPKYLFRKEGQNVTLSCEQNLNHDAMYWYRQDPGQGLRLIYYSQIVNDFQKGDIAEGYSVSREKKESFPLTVTSAQKNPTAFYLCASRPGLRPNTGELFFGEGSRLTVL.

The chain uses TRBV19 and TRBJ2-1, with 13 bases fitting TRBD2. CDR1 and CDR2 (germline): LNHDA, SQIVND (reference sequence). J gave up 8 bases and V 4 bases, and 14 bases lay outside the gene matches. The CDR3 covers 18 residues. CDR3 in DNA: TGTGCCAGTAGTACCCGGACTAGCGGGAGTTTAAGTGGAGATGAGCAGTTCTTC. As protein: CASSTRTSGSLSGDEQFF.

This chain links TRBV25-1 with TRBJ2-7; D unclear. The CDR3 contains 12 residues. CDR1 MGHDK and CDR2 SYGVNS come from the germline V gene. V gave up 3 bases and J gave up 2 bases, with 5 bases separating them. Here the CDR3 reads CASSDYAYEQYF. The CDR3 DNA follows: TGTGCCAGCAGTGACTACGCCTACGAGCAGTACTTC.

About this clone itself: At the DNA level, this CDR3 is encoded by other sequences in the same sample as well. The chain's CDR3 is CAISESGGGQPQHF. Written as DNA, the CDR3 is TGTGCCATCAGTGAGTCGGGAGGGGGTCAGCCCCAGCATTTT. The V call is TRBV10-3, the J call TRBJ1-5; weak D call: TRBD1 (6 bases). The V end was cut by 0 bases, the J end by 6 bases, with 9 bases between. The CDR3 is 14 amino acids. Germline V lookup: CDR1 ENHRY, CDR2 SYGVKD.

The chain is built from TRBV7-2 and TRBJ2-7, with no clear D. Germline loops: CDR1 SGHTA, CDR2 FQGNSA. This CDR3 contains 11 residues. Deletions cut 5 bases from V and 3 bases from J, with 5 bases between. The CDR3 DNA is TGTGCCAGCAGCCCATTCTACGAGCAGTACTTC. This encodes CASSPFYEQYF.

The chain uses TRBV6-6 and TRBJ1-1; perhaps TRBD1 as D (6 bases). The germline gives CDR1 MNHNY, CDR2 SVGAGI (reference sequence). This CDR3 is 12 amino acids long. V lost 2 bases and J lost 7, with 8 bases in between. CDR3 DNA sequence: TGTGCCAGCAGTTACCAGGGGCGTGAAGCTTTCTTT. This codes for CASSYQGREAFF.

Worth noting for this clone: At one end, the junction sequence differs from germline, possibly due to a read error. This rearrangement joins TRBV30 to TRBJ2-3; TRBD2 aligns across 9 bases. CDR1 and CDR2 (germline): GTSNPN, SVGIG (reference sequence). The CDR3 spans 13 residues. CDR3 protein: CAWTGTSRDTQYF. Here the CDR3 DNA reads TGTGCCTGGACCGGGACTAGCAGAGATACGCAGTATTTT.